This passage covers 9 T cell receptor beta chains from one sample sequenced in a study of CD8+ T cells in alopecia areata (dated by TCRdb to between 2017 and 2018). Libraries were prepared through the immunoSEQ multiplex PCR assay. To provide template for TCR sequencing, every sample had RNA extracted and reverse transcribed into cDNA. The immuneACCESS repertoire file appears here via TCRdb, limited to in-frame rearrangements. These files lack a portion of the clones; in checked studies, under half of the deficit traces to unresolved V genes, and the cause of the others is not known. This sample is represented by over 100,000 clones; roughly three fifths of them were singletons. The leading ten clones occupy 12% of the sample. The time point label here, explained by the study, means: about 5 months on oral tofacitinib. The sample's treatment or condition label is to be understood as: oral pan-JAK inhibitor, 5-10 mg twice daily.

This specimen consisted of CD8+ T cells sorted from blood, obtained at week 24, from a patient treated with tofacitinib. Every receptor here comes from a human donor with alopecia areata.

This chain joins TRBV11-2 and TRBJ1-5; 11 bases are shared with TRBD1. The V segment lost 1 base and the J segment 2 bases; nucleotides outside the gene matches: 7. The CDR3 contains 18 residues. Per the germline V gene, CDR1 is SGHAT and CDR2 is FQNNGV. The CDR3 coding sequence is TGTGCCAGCAGCTTAGGGACAGGGGGCGAAGATGGCAATCAGCCCCAGCATTTT. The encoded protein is CASSLGTGGEDGNQPQHF.

The CDR3 protein is CASSLGTLHTGELFF. DNA of the CDR3: TGTGCCAGCAGCTTAGGCACTCTTCACACCGGGGAGCTGTTTTTT. The genes are TRBV7-8 and TRBJ2-2; D gene ambiguous. This CDR3 is built from 15 residues. Trimming pared 1 base from V and 3 bases from J, leaving 9 bases between. Germline V gives CDR1 SGHVS, CDR2 FQNEAQ.

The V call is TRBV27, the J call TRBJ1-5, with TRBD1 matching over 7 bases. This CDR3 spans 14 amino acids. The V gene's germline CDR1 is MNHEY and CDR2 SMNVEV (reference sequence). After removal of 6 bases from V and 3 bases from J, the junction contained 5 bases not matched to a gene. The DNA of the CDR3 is TGTGCCAGCAGCTACAGGGGACTCAATCAGCCCCAGCATTTT. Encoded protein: CASSYRGLNQPQHF.

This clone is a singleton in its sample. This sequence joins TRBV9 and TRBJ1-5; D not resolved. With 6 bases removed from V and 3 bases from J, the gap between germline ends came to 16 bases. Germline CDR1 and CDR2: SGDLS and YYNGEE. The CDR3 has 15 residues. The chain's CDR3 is CASIRRRSLNQPQHF. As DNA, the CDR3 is TGTGCCAGCATACGGAGAAGATCCCTCAATCAGCCCCAGCATTTT.

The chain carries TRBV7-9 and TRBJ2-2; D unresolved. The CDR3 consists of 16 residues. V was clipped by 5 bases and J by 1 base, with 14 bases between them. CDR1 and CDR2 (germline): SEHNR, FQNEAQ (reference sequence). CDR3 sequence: CASSPPLKLNTGELFF. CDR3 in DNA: TGTGCCAGCAGCCCACCATTAAAGCTGAACACCGGGGAGCTGTTTTTT.

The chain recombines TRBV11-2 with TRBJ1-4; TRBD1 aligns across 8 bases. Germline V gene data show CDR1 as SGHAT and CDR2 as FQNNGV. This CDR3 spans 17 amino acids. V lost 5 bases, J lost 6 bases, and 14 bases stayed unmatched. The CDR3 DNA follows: TGTGCCAGCAGCCCCAATATAGAGACAGGGGAGGATGAAAAACTGTTTTTT. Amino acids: CASSPNIETGEDEKLFF.

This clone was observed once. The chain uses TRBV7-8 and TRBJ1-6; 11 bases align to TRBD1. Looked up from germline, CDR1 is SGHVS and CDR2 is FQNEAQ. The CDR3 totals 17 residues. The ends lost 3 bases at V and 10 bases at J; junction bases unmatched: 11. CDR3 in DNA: TGTGCCAGCAGCTTCCCCCGGACAGGGGGCGTAGGGTCACCCCTCCACTTT. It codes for CASSFPRTGGVGSPLHF.

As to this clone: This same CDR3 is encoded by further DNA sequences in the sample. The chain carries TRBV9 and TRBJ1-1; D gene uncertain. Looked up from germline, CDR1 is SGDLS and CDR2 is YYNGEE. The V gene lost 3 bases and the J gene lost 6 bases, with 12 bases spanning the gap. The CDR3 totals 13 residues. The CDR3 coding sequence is TGTGCCAGCAGCGCGATGGACGGGGCTGAAGCTTTCTTT. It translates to CASSAMDGAEAFF. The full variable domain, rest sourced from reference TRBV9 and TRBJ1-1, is DSGVTQTPKHLITATGQRVTLRCSPRSGDLSVYWYQQSLDQGLQFLIQYYNGEERAKGNILERFSAQQFPDLHSELNLSSLELGDSALYFCASSAMDGAEAFFGQGTRLTVV.

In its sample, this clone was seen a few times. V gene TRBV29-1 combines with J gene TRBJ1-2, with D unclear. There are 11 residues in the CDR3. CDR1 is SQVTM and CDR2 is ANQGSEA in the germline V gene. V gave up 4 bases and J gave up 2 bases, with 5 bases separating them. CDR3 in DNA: TGCAGCGTTGGGCAGAACTATGGCTACACCTTC. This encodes CSVGQNYGYTF.